This T cell receptor (beta chain) was found in a study of breast tumors, draining lymph nodes, adjacent tissues. This clonotype came up many times. The lymph nodes were axillary draining lymph nodes from breast cancer patients. The germline V and J ends were trimmed by 6 bases and 2 bases, with 16 bases remaining between them. The germline V gene has CDR1 SQVTM and CDR2 ANQGSEA. This CDR3 comprises 14 residues. TCRdb re-derived calls from the multiplex PCR reads in MiXCR, one entry per CDR3 protein. In the table there are approximately 210,000 distinct CDR3 sequences, about 34% of which are singletons.

The sequence came from a female donor with breast cancer. Some clones in this sample may be carry-over from other donors' samples. The sequenced sample was axillary lymph node tissue. This chain links TRBV29-1 with TRBJ2-5; D unclear. For the CDR3, the DNA is TGCAGCGTGGACCCGGGCCATATTCAAGAGACCCAGTACTTC. It specifies CSVDPGHIQETQYF.